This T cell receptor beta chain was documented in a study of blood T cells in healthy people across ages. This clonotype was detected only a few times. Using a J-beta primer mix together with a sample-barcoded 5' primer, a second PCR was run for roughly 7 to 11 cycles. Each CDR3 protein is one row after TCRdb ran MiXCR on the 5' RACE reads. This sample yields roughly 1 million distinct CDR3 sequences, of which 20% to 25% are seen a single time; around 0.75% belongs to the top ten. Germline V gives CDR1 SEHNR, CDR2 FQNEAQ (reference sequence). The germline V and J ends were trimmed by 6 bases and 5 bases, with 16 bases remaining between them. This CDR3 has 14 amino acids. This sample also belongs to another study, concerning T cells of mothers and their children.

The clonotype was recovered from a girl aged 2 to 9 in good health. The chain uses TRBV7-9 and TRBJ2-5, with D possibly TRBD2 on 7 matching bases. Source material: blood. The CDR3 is CASSGGGLGETQYF. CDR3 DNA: TGTGCCAGCAGTGGGGGGGGCCTCGGTGAGACCCAGTACTTC.